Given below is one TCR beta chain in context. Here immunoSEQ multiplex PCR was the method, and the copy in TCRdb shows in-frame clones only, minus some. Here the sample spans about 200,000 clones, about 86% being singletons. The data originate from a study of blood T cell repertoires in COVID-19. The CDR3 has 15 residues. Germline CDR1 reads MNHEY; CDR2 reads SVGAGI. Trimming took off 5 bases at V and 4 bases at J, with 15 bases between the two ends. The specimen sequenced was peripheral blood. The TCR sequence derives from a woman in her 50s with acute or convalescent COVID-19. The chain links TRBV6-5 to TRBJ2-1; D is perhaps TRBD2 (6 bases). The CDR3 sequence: CASSPWVAEYNEQFF. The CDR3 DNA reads TGTGCCAGCAGTCCCTGGGTAGCGGAATACAATGAGCAGTTCTTC.